A selection of T cell receptor beta chains follows, all from one sample in a study of beta chain features in type 1 diabetes. Assay used: immunoSEQ multiplex PCR; TCRdb lists only in-frame clones, some missing. The sample carries over 300,000 clones, 7% to 10% recorded once. The sample was central memory CD4+ T cells from blood. The receptor source for this set is a man aged 25-40 years with type 1 diabetes. CDR3s include the opening cysteine and the closing phenylalanine or tryptophan. A D gene is named only where the DNA matches it firmly. Not every row has a clone size; where given, it reads once, few, many or a size class.

clone size	V gene	J gene	D gene	CDR3 protein	CDR3 DNA
few	TRBV18	TRBJ2-7	NA	CASSPPGRASSYEQYF	TGTGCCAGCTCACCACCGGGCCGCGCGAGCTCCTACGAGCAGTACTTC
few	TRBV25-1	TRBJ2-5	NA	CASSDSPGKETQYF	TGTGCCAGCAGTGATAGTCCTGGGAAAGAGACCCAGTACTTC
NA	TRBV6-6	TRBJ2-5	NA	CASTTPIDKTQYF	TGTGCCAGCACTACACCGATCGATAAGACCCAGTACTTC
NA	TRBV7-7	TRBJ2-7	TRBD1	CASSSPTGGVPDEQYF	TGTGCTAGCAGCTCTCCTACAGGGGGCGTTCCCGACGAGCAGTACTTC
NA	TRBV28	TRBJ2-5	TRBD2	CASSYGGAAQETQYF	TGTGCCAGCAGTTACGGGGGGGCGGCCCAAGAGACCCAGTACTTC
few	TRBV9	TRBJ2-3	NA	CASSVVGPTDTQYF	TGTGCCAGCAGCGTAGTGGGGCCCACAGATACGCAGTATTTT
few	TRBV6-1	TRBJ2-6	NA	CASTLTALGANVLTF	TGTGCCAGCACCCTAACAGCGCTCGGGGCCAACGTCCTGACTTTC
few	TRBV7-9	TRBJ2-7	NA	CASSIGQYEQYF	TGTGCCAGCAGCATCGGGCAATACGAGCAGTACTTC
NA	TRBV19	TRBJ1-5	NA	CASSTASGGPQHF	TGTGCCAGTAGCACGGCGAGCGGGGGGCCCCAGCATTTT
NA	TRBV20-1	TRBJ2-7	NA	CSAGTDREQYF	TGCAGTGCTGGGACCGACAGAGAGCAGTACTTC
NA	TRBV7-2	TRBJ2-2	NA	CASSDGRAAGELFF	TGTGCCAGCAGCGACGGCAGGGCGGCCGGGGAGCTGTTTTTT
NA	TRBV19	TRBJ2-7	NA	CASSIDPHRDLAREQYF	TGTGCCAGTAGTATAGATCCACATCGGGACCTGGCTCGGGAGCAGTACTTC
NA	TRBV5-8	TRBJ2-2	TRBD2	CASSELAGANTGELFF	TGTGCCAGCAGCGAACTAGCGGGGGCCAACACCGGGGAGCTGTTTTTT
NA	TRBV7-8	TRBJ2-5	TRBD1	CASSLAQGVWKTQYF	TGTGCCAGCAGCTTAGCGCAGGGGGTTTGGAAGACCCAGTACTTC
NA	TRBV7-8	TRBJ2-7	NA	CASSPVETPPYEQYF	TGTGCCAGCAGCCCCGTGGAGACACCTCCCTACGAGCAGTACTTC
few	TRBV5-6	TRBJ1-6	NA	CASSLVADSPLHF	TGTGCCAGCAGCTTAGTGGCGGATTCACCCCTCCACTTT
few	TRBV7-2	TRBJ1-4	NA	CASSPHLVEGEKLFF	TGTGCCAGCAGCCCCCACCTGGTGGAGGGGGAAAAACTGTTTTTT
many	TRBV10-3	TRBJ1-6	TRBD1	CAISEQGPFSSPLHF	TGTGCCATCAGTGAACAGGGGCCGTTTAGCTCACCCCTCCACTTT
NA	TRBV5-6	TRBJ1-6	TRBD1	CASSRGTGSYNSPLHF	TGTGCCAGCAGCCGCGGGACAGGGTCCTATAATTCACCCCTCCACTTT
few	TRBV7-7	TRBJ2-2	TRBD1	CASSRGTGGTGELFF	TGTGCTAGCAGCCGAGGGACAGGGGGAACCGGGGAGCTGTTTTTT
few	TRBV5-1	TRBJ1-2	NA	CASSLTGANYGYTF	TGCGCCAGCAGCTTAACCGGGGCTAACTATGGCTACACCTTC
NA	TRBV6-5	TRBJ1-1	NA	CASSRGDTEAFF	TGTGCCAGCAGTCGCGGGGACACTGAAGCTTTCTTT
few	TRBV7-2	TRBJ2-7	NA	CASSLSHYEQYF	TGTGCCAGCAGCTTATCTCACTACGAGCAGTACTTC
NA	TRBV5-1	TRBJ1-1	NA	CASSSGTFAAVNTEAFF	TGCGCCAGCAGCTCCGGAACCTTTGCCGCAGTGAACACTGAAGCTTTCTTT
NA	TRBV29-1	TRBJ1-1	NA	CSVGGGGLNTEAFF	TGCAGCGTTGGCGGGGGCGGCTTGAACACTGAAGCTTTCTTT
few	TRBV5-6	TRBJ2-4	NA	CASSLRDPFIQYF	TGTGCCAGCAGCTTGCGTGACCCTTTCATTCAGTACTTC
many	TRBV5-4	TRBJ1-6	NA	CASSLDGTNSPLHF	TGTGCCAGCAGCTTGGATGGGACTAATTCACCCCTCCACTTT
NA	TRBV5-1	TRBJ1-6	NA	CASSLGAPNSPLHF	TGCGCCAGCAGCTTGGGGGCCCCGAATTCACCCCTCCACTTT
few	TRBV27	TRBJ1-6	NA	CASSRTQGSYNSPLHF	TGTGCCAGCAGTCGGACTCAGGGGTCCTATAATTCACCCCTCCACTTT
NA	TRBV30	TRBJ1-4	NA	CAWSVHAGPATSEKLFF	TGTGCCTGGAGTGTACACGCAGGACCGGCTACCAGTGAAAAACTGTTTTTT
few	TRBV5-1	TRBJ1-1	NA	CASSSAGKTAEAFF	TGTGCCAGCAGCTCCGCGGGGAAAACGGCTGAAGCTTTCTTT
few	TRBV10-3	TRBJ1-2	NA	CAISVTGTYGYTF	TGTGCCATCAGCGTCACCGGGACGTATGGCTACACCTTC
NA	TRBV5-1	TRBJ2-7	TRBD1	CASSRGTGKDEQYF	TGCGCCAGCAGCCGGGGGACAGGGAAGGACGAGCAGTACTTC
few	TRBV9	TRBJ2-5	TRBD2	CASSGPPVAGLQETQYF	TGTGCCAGCAGCGGACCCCCAGTAGCGGGGTTGCAAGAGACCCAGTACTTC
few	TRBV30	TRBJ1-5	NA	CAWSRGGGQPQHF	TGTGCCTGGAGCCGAGGAGGGGGTCAGCCCCAGCATTTT
few	TRBV11-2	TRBJ2-2	NA	CASSLVYSTGPGELFF	TGTGCCAGCAGCTTAGTGTATTCAACGGGTCCCGGGGAGCTGTTTTTT
few	TRBV5-1	TRBJ1-2	NA	CASSLAQGYYGYTF	TGCGCCAGCAGCTTGGCCCAGGGCTACTATGGCTACACCTTC
NA	TRBV10-1	TRBJ2-3	TRBD2	CASSDEGLAGSTQYF	TGCGCCAGCAGTGATGAAGGACTAGCGGGGAGTACGCAGTATTTT
NA	TRBV18	TRBJ1-1	NA	CASSPSFSGAVTEAFF	TGTGCCAGCTCACCCTCTTTCTCAGGGGCGGTCACTGAAGCTTTCTTT
NA	TRBV6-5	TRBJ1-4	NA	CASSFSTQTNEKLFF	TGTGCCAGCAGTTTTAGTACGCAAACTAATGAAAAACTGTTTTTT
few	TRBV7-9	TRBJ2-5	TRBD2	CASSLTGGREETQYF	TGTGCCAGCAGCTTAACGGGGGGGCGCGAAGAGACCCAGTACTTC
few	TRBV2	TRBJ2-5	NA	CASGNSLAQETQYF	TGTGCCAGCGGGAATAGCCTAGCGCAAGAGACCCAGTACTTC
few	TRBV6-5	TRBJ2-5	TRBD1	CASRKAGGAVTQYF	TGTGCCAGCAGGAAAGCAGGGGGCGCGGTGACCCAGTACTTC
few	TRBV30	TRBJ2-3	TRBD2	CAWSASWGAGGTDTQYF	TGTGCCTGGAGTGCGAGCTGGGGAGCGGGGGGCACAGATACGCAGTATTTT
few	TRBV7-9	TRBJ2-3	NA	CASSLSEAADTQYF	TGTGCCAGCAGCTTATCAGAGGCCGCAGATACGCAGTATTTT
NA	TRBV7-9	TRBJ2-7	TRBD1	CASSPGQGVHEQYF	TGTGCCAGCAGCCCGGGACAGGGCGTCCACGAGCAGTACTTC
few	TRBV6-6	TRBJ1-2	NA	CASSPTGALNYGYTF	TGTGCCAGCAGTCCCACGGGGGCGTTGAACTATGGCTACACCTTC
few	TRBV7-2	TRBJ2-7	NA	CASSLLDGYEQYF	TGTGCCAGCAGCTTACTGGACGGCTACGAGCAGTACTTC
NA	TRBV2	TRBJ2-5	NA	CAGGARQETQYF	TGTGCCGGTGGCGCCCGCCAAGAGACCCAGTACTTC
few	TRBV28	TRBJ2-7	NA	CASSLGGGSYEQYF	TGTGCCAGCAGTTTAGGTGGCGGCTCCTACGAGCAGTACTTC